The 26 T cell receptor beta chains below all came from one sample that was sequenced in a study of blood T cell repertoires in COVID-19. The repertoire was sequenced with immunoSEQ multiplex PCR; TCRdb's copy has only in-frame clones and lacks some. The table lists fewer than 500,000 clones, 80% to 90% of them singletons. Sequencing was carried out using PBMCs or T cells enriched from blood (not recorded which). The receptors were sampled from a man aged 25-45 years who had recovered from COVID-19.

The chain has TRBV14 and TRBJ1-4; D is possibly TRBD1 (6 bases). The V end was cut by 3 bases, the J end by 8 bases, with 19 bases between. CDR1 and CDR2 from the germline V gene are SGHDN and FVKESK. The CDR3 has 16 residues. CDR3 sequence reads: CASSHTGGQRGEKLFF. The CDR3 DNA sequence: TGTGCCAGCAGCCATACGGGAGGACAGCGGGGGGAAAAACTGTTTTTT.

The chain combines TRBV3-1 (or the pseudogene TRBV3-2) with TRBJ1-1; D is unclear. Germline CDR1 LGHDT, CDR2 YNNKEL (reference sequence). The CDR3 is 13 amino acids. Trimming took off 0 bases at V and 6 bases at J, with 8 bases between the two ends. CDR3 coding DNA: TGTGCCAGCAGCCAAGATGAGTTGTCTGAAGCTTTCTTT. As protein: CASSQDELSEAFF.

The V call is TRBV19, the J call TRBJ2-6, with D possibly TRBD1 on 6 matching bases. V was shortened by 7 bases and J by 0 bases, with 16 bases between the two germline ends. Germline CDR1 and CDR2: LNHDA and SQIVND (reference sequence). The CDR3 spans 17 residues. CDR3 in DNA: TGTGCCAGTATACCGGGACAAGGAAACTCTGGGGCCAACGTCCTGACTTTC. Translating gives CASIPGQGNSGANVLTF.

V gene TRBV28 combines with J gene TRBJ2-7; 8 nucleotides align to TRBD1. Germline V gene sequence: CDR1 MDHEN, CDR2 SYDVKM. This CDR3 is 11 amino acids long. J lost 9 bases, V lost 5 bases, and 3 bases had no gene match. CDR3 DNA sequence: TGTGCCAGCAGTCTAGGACAGGGGCAGTACTTC. This codes for CASSLGQGQYF.

This clone has a single count. The chain links TRBV6-5 to TRBJ2-7; the D is unclear. The V and J ends lost 2 bases and 2 bases respectively, with 10 bases between them. Germline values: CDR1 MNHEY, CDR2 SVGAGI. The CDR3 sequence is 14 residues long. The CDR3 DNA is TGTGCCAGCAGTTACGCCAGTCAAGCCTACGAGCAGTACTTC. This encodes CASSYASQAYEQYF.

This clone turned up a few times. The V call is TRBV2, the J call TRBJ2-5; a possible D gene is TRBD2 (7 bases). Germline V lookup: CDR1 SNHLY, CDR2 FYNNEI. The CDR3 covers 12 residues. V lost 8 bases and J lost 4, with 11 bases in between. The CDR3 loop is CASGGGRETQYF. CDR3 coding DNA: TGTGCCAGCGGGGGGGGGCGAGAGACCCAGTACTTC.

The CDR3, as DNA: TGTGCCAGCAGCCTTAGTGGTGGAGGGGTAAGCACAGATACGCAGTATTTT. It encodes CASSLSGGGVSTDTQYF. The chain carries TRBV3-1 (or the pseudogene TRBV3-2) and TRBJ2-3; maybe TRBD2 (6 bases). The ends were cut back, 4 bases at V and 0 bases at J, with 17 bases in the middle. In germline, CDR1 is LGHDT, CDR2 YNNKEL (reference sequence). The CDR3 extends over 17 amino acids.

The V gene is TRBV7-9, the J gene TRBJ1-6; 7 bases are a match to TRBD1. The CDR3 contains 15 residues. With 6 bases clipped from V and 9 bases from J, the junction kept 11 bases outside the gene matches. Germline CDR1 SEHNR, CDR2 FQNEAQ (reference sequence). This CDR3 is CASSRGQANGSPLHF. The CDR3 nucleotides read TGTGCCAGCAGTCGTGGACAGGCAAATGGTTCACCCCTCCACTTT.

V and J are TRBV5-5 and TRBJ2-7; no clear D gene. Germline assignment: CDR1 SGHKS and CDR2 YYEKEE (reference sequence). This CDR3 is 16 amino acids long. V was pared by 0 bases and J by 0 bases, with 13 bases between. The CDR3 loop is CASSLVGAGSSYEQYF. As DNA, the CDR3 is TGTGCCAGCAGCTTGGTCGGCGCAGGCAGCTCCTACGAGCAGTACTTC.

The genes are TRBV21-1 and TRBJ1-2; TRBD1 is the table's D call and was not checked against the DNA. TRBV21-1 is a pseudogene. This CDR3 region has 15 residues. The CDR3 reads CASSNPGQGAGGYTF. The CDR3 coding sequence is TGTGCCAGCAGCAATCCGGGACAGGGGGCCGGAGGCTACACCTTC.

V usage is TRBV19 and J usage is TRBJ1-1; no definite D call. V was pared by 5 bases and J by 2 bases, with 9 bases between. The germline V gene encodes CDR1 LNHDA and CDR2 SQIVND (reference sequence). CDR3 length: 13 residues. CDR3 sequence reads: CASSDGVNTEAFF. Here the CDR3 DNA reads TGTGCCAGTAGTGACGGGGTCAACACTGAAGCTTTCTTT.

The chain couples TRBV3-1 (or the pseudogene TRBV3-2) to TRBJ1-2; 7 bases are shared with TRBD1. The germline V gene has CDR1 LGHDT and CDR2 YNNKEL (reference sequence). V shed 4 bases, J shed 0 bases, and the junction held 2 bases outside the gene matches. There are 14 residues in the CDR3. The CDR3 coding sequence is TGTGCCAGCAGCCCCGGGACAGCTAACTATGGCTACACCTTC. Translation: CASSPGTANYGYTF.

The chain recombines TRBV5-8 with TRBJ1-5, with 7 nucleotides matching TRBD1. CDR1 and CDR2 (germline): SGHTS, YDEGEE. This CDR3 spans 15 amino acids. Trimming took 1 base from V and 6 from J; bases not matched to a gene: 7. The CDR3: CASSLLGGGLQPQHF. The CDR3 DNA follows: TGTGCCAGCAGCTTGTTAGGAGGGGGCCTTCAGCCCCAGCATTTT.

This rearrangement joins TRBV3-1 (or the pseudogene TRBV3-2) to TRBJ2-7; possible D gene TRBD2, 6 bases. V dropped 1 base and J dropped 0 bases, with 7 bases sitting between them. Germline V gene sequence: CDR1 LGHDT, CDR2 YNNKEL (reference sequence). The CDR3 is 14 residues long. The CDR3 here is CASSQVGLSYEQYF. In DNA form, the CDR3 reads TGTGCCAGCAGCCAAGTGGGACTCTCCTACGAGCAGTACTTC.

The chain has TRBV27 and TRBJ2-5; TRBD1 matches 7 bases. CDR3 length: 12 amino acids. With 5 bases clipped from V and 4 bases from J, the junction kept 1 base outside the gene matches. CDR1 and CDR2 from the germline V gene are MNHEY and SMNVEV (reference sequence). CDR3 loop: CASSRQGETQYF. CDR3 nucleotide sequence: TGTGCCAGCAGTAGACAGGGAGAGACCCAGTACTTC.

Notes on this clone: Additional DNA sequences in this sample encode the identical CDR3. The chain combines TRBV6-5 with TRBJ2-7; D possibly corresponds to TRBD1 (5 bases). With 6 bases removed from V and 3 bases from J, the gap between germline ends came to 9 bases. Germline CDR1 reads MNHEY; CDR2 reads SVGAGI. The CDR3 is made up of 12 amino acids. The CDR3 is CASSPQGYEQYF. DNA of the CDR3: TGTGCCAGCAGCCCCCAGGGCTACGAGCAGTACTTC.

This chain joins TRBV10-1 and TRBJ2-5; TRBD2 matches 9 bases. CDR1 WNHNN and CDR2 SYGVQD come from the germline V gene (reference sequence). This CDR3 spans 15 amino acids. The V segment lost 4 bases and the J segment 4 bases; nucleotides outside the gene matches: 7. The CDR3 region has the DNA TGCGCCAGCAGTGTAGGTAGCGGGGGACGAGAGACCCAGTACTTC. It is translated as CASSVGSGGRETQYF.

V and J are TRBV7-6 and TRBJ1-4, with TRBD1 matching over 9 bases. After removal of 4 bases from V and 10 bases from J, the junction contained 7 bases not matched to a gene. Germline assignment: CDR1 SGHVS and CDR2 FNYEAQ. This CDR3 region has 14 residues. The CDR3 DNA reads TGTGCCAGCAGCTGGGACAGGGAGTCAGGAAAACTGTTTTTT. It is translated as CASSWDRESGKLFF. Full variable domain (missing parts from reference TRBV7-6 and TRBJ1-4): GAGVSQSPRYKVTKRGQDVALRCDPISGHVSLYWYRQALGQGPEFLTYFNYEAQQDKSGLPNDRFSAERPEGSISTLTIQRTEQRDSAMYRCASSWDRESGKLFFGSGTQLSVL.

The chain couples TRBV12-3 or TRBV12-4 to TRBJ1-1; 10 bases match TRBD1. This CDR3 contains 13 residues. Unmatched junction bases numbered 2, after V lost 3 bases and J lost 7 bases. The CDR3 DNA sequence: TGTGCCAGCAGTTTTTGGGACAGGGGTGAAGCTTTCTTT. Translation gives CASSFWDRGEAFF.

This clone occurred a few times. CDR3 amino acids: CASSDIVGSSPTGELFF. CDR3 nucleotide sequence: TGTGCCAGCAGTGACATCGTCGGCAGTAGCCCCACCGGGGAGCTGTTTTTT. The gene calls are TRBV2 and TRBJ2-2, with unresolved D. V lost 3 bases and J lost 4, with 18 bases in between. From germline, CDR1 is SNHLY and CDR2 FYNNEI. The CDR3 spans 17 residues.

The chain has TRBV7-7 and TRBJ2-2, with D hard to call. This CDR3 is built from 13 residues. Between the trimmed V and J ends, which lost 3 bases and 5 bases, there was a span of 7 bases. Germline V gene data show CDR1 as SSHAT and CDR2 as FNYEAQ (reference sequence). As DNA, the CDR3 is TGTGCCAGCAGCTTCCTAGGAACCGGGGAGCTGTTTTTT. This codes for CASSFLGTGELFF.

The J gene is TRBJ1-1, the V gene TRBV3-1 (or the pseudogene TRBV3-2); D unresolved. Between the trimmed V and J ends, which lost 3 bases and 5 bases, there was a span of 16 bases. This CDR3 is 15 amino acids long. Per germline, CDR1 LGHDT and CDR2 YNNKEL (reference sequence). The DNA for the CDR3 is TGTGCCAGCAGCCAGAAGTGGGGTTCGGGGACTGAAGCTTTCTTT. Protein product: CASSQKWGSGTEAFF.

The chain carries TRBV28 and TRBJ1-3; D is undetermined. Germline V gene lookup returns CDR1 MDHEN and CDR2 SYDVKM. V was pared by 5 bases and J by 0 bases, with 11 bases between. The CDR3 spans 15 residues. CDR3 sequence: CASSPNLSSGNTIYF. The CDR3 region has the DNA TGTGCCAGCAGTCCAAACCTTAGCTCTGGAAACACCATATATTTT.

This chain uses TRBV18 with TRBJ2-5, with TRBD2 as a possible D gene (5 bases). The V gene lost 3 bases and the J gene lost 2 bases, with 7 bases spanning the gap. CDR1 is KGHSH and CDR2 is LQKENI in the germline V gene. The CDR3 length is 13 residues. CDR3 nucleotide sequence: TGTGCCAGCTCACCCGGGGTACAAGAGACCCAGTACTTC. It codes for CASSPGVQETQYF.

CDR3 bases: TGTGCCAGCAGTCTGGGACATTCCGCGGGCTACACCTTC. Protein sequence: CASSLGHSAGYTF. The rearrangement joins TRBV12-3 or TRBV12-4 to TRBJ1-2, with D possibly being TRBD1 (6 bases). This CDR3 is 13 amino acids long. V dropped 5 bases and J dropped 8 bases, with 15 bases sitting between them.

The rearrangement uses TRBV2 and TRBJ1-1; D may be TRBD1 (5 bases). CDR3 length: 13 amino acids. The V and J ends lost 8 bases and 7 bases respectively, with 17 bases between them. CDR1 and CDR2 from the germline V gene are SNHLY and FYNNEI. The DNA of the CDR3 is TGTGCCAGCGTGACAGAGATTATAGGTGAAGCTTTCTTT. Its protein is CASVTEIIGEAFF. Full variable domain (missing parts from reference TRBV2 and TRBJ1-1): EPEVTQTPSHQVTQMGQEVILRCVPISNHLYFYWYRQILGQKVEFLVSFYNNEISEKSEIFDDQFSVERPDGSNFTLKIRSTKLEDSAMYFCASVTEIIGEAFFGQGTRLTVV.